This T cell receptor (beta chain) derives from a study of T cell responses to AZD1222 COVID-19 vaccine. Study-wide findings and caveats: Unmutated variant regions are reportedly targeted by nearly half of spike-specific TCRs. Clonal diversity may have been underestimated in mostly white British donors. Dominant at 160-218 and 743-854, vaccine-associated CD4 TCRs also spanned spike.

For this clone: The antigen remains unidentified.

The trim removed 1 base at V and 3 bases at J, leaving 16 bases unmatched. Looked up from germline, CDR1 is SGHKS and CDR2 is YYEKEE (reference sequence). The CDR3 loop spans 19 amino acids. Second-dose recipients at about 4 or about 12 weeks were treated as one pooled group. The assay was immunoSEQ multiplex PCR, and TCRdb's table has in-frame clones only and misses some. The sample lists roughly 98,000 clones; about 81% were seen once. This clonotype originated in an adult who received the AZD1222 COVID-19 vaccine. Sequencing was performed on peripheral blood, taken 28 days after the second AZD1222 dose. V gene TRBV5-5 combines with J gene TRBJ2-7; 10 nucleotides align to TRBD1. The CDR3 DNA reads as TGTGCCAGCAGCTTGAAGTTACCCTCAGGACAGGGGGGATTCTACGAGCAGTACTTC. This sequence encodes CASSLKLPSGQGGFYEQYF.